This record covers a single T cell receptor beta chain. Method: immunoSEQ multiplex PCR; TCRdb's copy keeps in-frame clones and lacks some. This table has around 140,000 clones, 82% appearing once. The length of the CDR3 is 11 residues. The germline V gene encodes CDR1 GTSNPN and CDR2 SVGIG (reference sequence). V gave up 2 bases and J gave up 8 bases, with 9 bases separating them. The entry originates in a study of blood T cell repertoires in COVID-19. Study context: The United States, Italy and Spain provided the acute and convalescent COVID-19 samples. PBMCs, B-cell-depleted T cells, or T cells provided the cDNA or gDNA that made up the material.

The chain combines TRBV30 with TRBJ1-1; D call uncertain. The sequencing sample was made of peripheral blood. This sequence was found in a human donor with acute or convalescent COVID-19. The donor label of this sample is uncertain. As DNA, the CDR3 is TGTGCCTGGAGTCCTATTCGGGAAGCTTTCTTT. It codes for CAWSPIREAFF.